Each of the 28 T cell receptor beta chains below was sequenced from the same sample in a study of T cells in women clearing cervical HPV infection. Sequencing was performed with immunoSEQ multiplex PCR; in TCRdb, only in-frame clones are kept and a portion is missing. The repertoire table contains approximately 35,000 clones. Material: blood buffy coat. These receptor sequences come from a woman aged 18-70 years with a cervical HPV16 infection that either progressed to CIN3+ or cleared (not recorded which).

Worth noting for this clone: The missing CDR3 end, 3 residues past where the read stops, is filled in from the germline J gene. J is TRBJ1-1 and V is TRBV20-1, with a tentative D call TRBD1 (5 bases). This CDR3 region has 13 residues. Germline V lookup: CDR1 DFQATT, CDR2 SNEGSKA (reference sequence). CDR3 sequence reads: CSALGLAIDTAFF. CDR3 DNA, as far as it was read: TGCAGTGCCCTGGGACTAGCGATAGATACG.

As regards this clone: The missing CDR3 end, 3 residues past where the read stops, is filled in from the germline J gene. The chain is built from TRBV12-3 or TRBV12-4 and TRBJ2-7; TRBD2 aligns across 11 bases. Trimming at V came to 2 bases and at J to 4 bases, leaving 7 bases not matched to a gene. The CDR3 totals 16 residues. The CDR3 spells CASSLSVGTSGYEQYF. The CDR3 DNA, read in part, is TGTGCCAGCAGTTTATCGGTCGGGACTAGCGGATACGAG.

As to this clone: Read sequence stops 3 residues before the CDR3 end, and the germline J gene provides the missing end. J is TRBJ2-5 and V is TRBV7-2; 12 positions match TRBD2. This CDR3 contains 16 residues. The V gene's germline CDR1 is SGHTA and CDR2 FQGNSA. J gave up 4 bases and V 0 bases, and 3 bases lay outside the gene matches. CDR3 bases read: TGTGCCAGCAGCTTAGCAGGACTAGCGGGACGAGAGACC. Translation gives CASSLAGLAGRET. The complete CDR3 reads CASSLAGLAGRETQYF.

The CDR3 here is CSARLPEQYSSGYTF. CDR3 bases read: TGCAGTGCTAGACTCCCGGAACAGTATAGTTCTGGC. V gene TRBV20-1 combines with J gene TRBJ1-2; no clear D gene. The observed sequence ends 3 residues before the CDR3 terminus, with the missing tail filled in from the germline J gene. The CDR3 loop spans 15 amino acids. The ends were cut back, 2 bases at V and 7 bases at J, with 20 bases in the middle. CDR1 and CDR2 (germline): DFQATT, SNEGSKA (reference sequence).

With regard to this clone: The CDR3 end lies 3 residues beyond the end of the read and is filled in from the germline J gene. The V and J genes are TRBV6-1 and TRBJ2-1, with 7 bases matching TRBD2. J gave up 3 bases and V 0 bases, and 5 bases lay outside the gene matches. Germline V gene sequence: CDR1 MNHNS, CDR2 SASEGT. The CDR3 is made up of 16 amino acids. CDR3 bases read: TGTGCCAGCAGTGAAGCGAGTGGCGGGAGCTACAATGAG. It is translated as CASSEASGGSYNE. The entire CDR3 sequence reads CASSEASGGSYNEQFF.

As regards this clone: The CDR3 end lies 3 residues beyond the end of the read and is filled in from the germline J gene. The rearrangement uses TRBV6-1 and TRBJ2-7; D is perhaps TRBD1 (5 bases). The CDR3 contains 16 residues. In germline, CDR1 is MNHNS, CDR2 SASEGT. Between the trimmed V and J ends, which lost 3 bases and 0 bases, there was a span of 15 bases. The CDR3 sequence is CASSEKRPGPSYEQYF. The covered CDR3 bases are TGTGCCAGCAGTGAGAAAAGGCCAGGGCCCTCCTACGAG.

Turning to this clone: The read terminates 3 residues before the CDR3 end, so the remaining end is supplied by the germline J gene. The chain carries TRBV19 and TRBJ1-5; 9 bases are a match to TRBD1. The V segment lost 5 bases and the J segment 2 bases; nucleotides outside the gene matches: 7. Germline CDR1 and CDR2: LNHDA and SQIVND (reference sequence). This CDR3 region has 16 residues. Partial CDR3 DNA: TGTGCCAGTAGTGAAACAGGGGGCAACGGCAATCAGCCC. Its translation: CASSETGGNGNQP. The entire CDR3 sequence reads CASSETGGNGNQPQHF.

Turning to this clone: The read terminates 3 residues ahead of where the CDR3 ends, so the germline J gene completes it. The chain carries TRBV5-1 and TRBJ2-2; no reliable D call. This CDR3 has 13 amino acids. Per the germline V gene, CDR1 is SGHRS and CDR2 is YFSETQ. The V end lost 2 bases, the J end lost 4 bases, and 6 bases lay between the germline ends. Partial CDR3 DNA: TGCGCCAGCAGCTTTAGTGCCACCGGGGAG. It codes for CASSFSATGE. The whole CDR3 sequence is CASSFSATGELFF. The variable domain in full, with the rest retrieved from reference TRBV5-1 and TRBJ2-2, is KAGVTQTPRYLIKTRGQQVTLSCSPISGHRSVSWYQQTPGQGLQFLFEYFSETQRNKGNFPGRFSGRQFSNSRSEMNVSTLELGDSALYLCASSFSATGELFFGEGSRLTVL.

On this clone itself: The read gets to within 3 residues of the CDR3 end, and the germline J gene fills in the rest. This chain uses TRBV2 with TRBJ2-1; 7 bases are a match to TRBD2. The CDR3 runs 15 residues. The junction had 14 bases not matched to a gene; V was cut back by 6 bases and J by 9 bases. CDR1 and CDR2 (germline): SNHLY, FYNNEI. The CDR3 bases that were read are TGTGCCAGCAGGGGGGGGACTCGGGGGTCCGGTGAG. Encoded protein: CASRGGTRGSGE. The entire CDR3 reads CASRGGTRGSGEQFF.

Points on this clone: The CDR3 end lies 3 residues beyond the end of the read and is filled in from the germline J gene. The chain is built from TRBV29-1 and TRBJ1-6; possible D gene TRBD1, 6 bases. V shed 7 bases and J shed 12 bases, with 19 bases lying between them. This CDR3 contains 13 residues. Per the germline V gene, CDR1 is SQVTM and CDR2 is ANQGSEA. The part of the CDR3 DNA that was read is TGCAGCGCCCTCCGGCCGGGACAAGGACCC. This encodes CSALRPGQGP. The complete CDR3 protein is CSALRPGQGPLHF.

To note about this clone: Read sequence stops 3 residues before the CDR3 end, and the germline J gene provides the missing end. The V call is TRBV7-2, the J call TRBJ2-5; 8 bases align to TRBD2. V shed 5 bases and J 2 bases; nucleotides not matched to a gene: 7. Germline V lookup: CDR1 SGHTA, CDR2 FQGNSA. The CDR3 is 15 residues long. CDR3 protein: CASSRRGGDQETQYF. The CDR3 bases that were read are TGTGCCAGCAGCCGCCGGGGGGGTGATCAAGAGACC.

Concerning this clone: From the germline J gene comes the end of the CDR3, since the read stops 3 residues before it. The chain has TRBV28 and TRBJ2-7; 7 nucleotides align to TRBD1. This CDR3 comprises 13 residues. Looked up from germline, CDR1 is MDHEN and CDR2 is SYDVKM. Unmatched junction bases numbered 5, after V lost 6 bases and J lost 3 bases. The CDR3 here is CASSPTGSYEQYF. Partial CDR3 DNA: TGTGCCAGCAGCCCGACAGGGAGCTACGAG.

With regard to this clone: With the read ending 3 residues before the CDR3 end, the germline J gene is used to fill in that end. The V and J genes are TRBV30 and TRBJ2-2; 7 bases line up with TRBD1. Germline V gene data show CDR1 as GTSNPN and CDR2 as SVGIG (reference sequence). With V trimmed by 2 bases and J by 8 bases, 5 bases remained unmatched. The CDR3 has 13 amino acids. The CDR3 here is CAWSTRQGGELFF. The covered CDR3 bases are TGTGCCTGGAGTACGAGACAGGGTGGGGAG.

To note about this clone: The read ends 3 residues early relative to the CDR3; the germline J gene fills the gap. The rearrangement uses TRBV18 and TRBJ2-5; D uncertain. Germline V gene data show CDR1 as KGHSH and CDR2 as LQKENI. Trimming removed 6 bases at V and 2 bases at J, with 4 bases between. The CDR3 loop spans 11 amino acids. The CDR3 sequence is CASSSQETQYF. CDR3 bases read: TGTGCCAGCTCCTCTCAAGAGACC.

The part of the CDR3 DNA that was read is TGTGCCAGCAGCTTAGATCTAGGCCCCCTGAACGAC. Its translation is CASSLDLGPLND. The CDR3, in full, reads CASSLDLGPLNDYTF. The chain uses TRBV7-9 and TRBJ1-2; D is uncertain. The CDR3 extends 3 residues past the end of the read, so its final part is completed from the germline J gene. Germline values: CDR1 SEHNR, CDR2 FQNEAQ (reference sequence). The CDR3 consists of 15 residues.

Remarks on this clone: Sequencing ends 3 residues short of the CDR3 end; the germline J gene provides the rest. V usage is TRBV28 and J usage is TRBJ2-5, with D possibly TRBD2 on 6 matching bases. This CDR3 is built from 15 residues. The germline V gene encodes CDR1 MDHEN and CDR2 SYDVKM. Trimming left V 3 bases short and J 4 bases short, with 15 bases between. CDR3 sequence: CASSFQLASGETQYF. The covered CDR3 bases are TGTGCCAGCAGTTTTCAACTAGCCTCGGGAGAGACC. Full variable domain (remainder filled in from reference TRBV28 and TRBJ2-5): DVKVTQSSRYLVKRTGEKVFLECVQDMDHENMFWYRQDPGLGLRLIYFSYDVKMKEKGDIPEGYSVSREKKERFSLILESASTNQTSMYLCASSFQLASGETQYFGPGTRLLVL.

For this clone: The read comes to an end 3 residues before the CDR3 does, leaving the germline J gene to fill in the end. The V call is TRBV19, the J call TRBJ2-3; D might be TRBD2 (5 bases). Germline V CDR1 and CDR2: LNHDA, SQIVND (reference sequence). The CDR3 is 16 amino acids. CDR3 in amino acids: CASSIQTRVYNSPQYF. The CDR3 bases that were read are TGTGCCAGTAGTATCCAGACGAGGGTCTATAATTCACCG. Variable domain in full (rest from reference TRBV19 and TRBJ2-3): DGGITQSPKYLFRKEGQNVTLSCEQNLNHDAMYWYRQDPGQGLRLIYYSQIVNDFQKGDIAEGYSVSREKKESFPLTVTSAQKNPTAFYLCASSIQTRVYNSPQYFGPGTRLTVL.

Worth noting for this clone: The CDR3 end is not reached by the read, which stops 3 residues before it; the germline J gene fills it in. The V gene is TRBV7-2, the J gene TRBJ1-2, with 8 bases identical to TRBD1. The CDR3 sequence is 12 residues long. Looked up from germline, CDR1 is SGHTA and CDR2 is FQGNSA. CDR3 loop: CASSFDRGGYTF. The CDR3 bases that were read are TGTGCCAGCAGCTTTGACAGGGGCGGC.

In regard to this clone: The read ends 3 residues early relative to the CDR3; the germline J gene fills the gap. This sequence joins TRBV5-4 and TRBJ2-7; TRBD1 matches at 7 bases. CDR1 is SGHNT and CDR2 is YYREEE in the germline V gene (reference sequence). With V trimmed by 1 base and J by 3 bases, 7 bases remained unmatched. The CDR3 runs 15 residues. CDR3 DNA, as far as it was read: TGTGCCAGCAGCTTGCCACAGGGGAGAGACTACGAG. This encodes CASSLPQGRDYE. The whole CDR3 protein reads CASSLPQGRDYEQYF.

Notes on this clone: Read data end 3 residues before the CDR3 end; the end is taken from the germline J gene. This sequence joins TRBV7-9 and TRBJ1-1, with D perhaps TRBD1 (6 bases). This CDR3 contains 11 residues. The V gene's germline CDR1 is SEHNR and CDR2 FQNEAQ (reference sequence). This chain's CDR3 is CASSKTGRAFF. The DNA read from the CDR3 is TGTGCCAGCAGCAAAACAGGGCGT.

Regarding this clone: Sequencing ends 3 residues short of the CDR3 end; the germline J gene provides the rest. This sequence joins TRBV20-1 and TRBJ1-3, with 12 bases fitting TRBD1. The CDR3 covers 14 residues. The junction had 4 bases not matched to a gene; V was cut back by 2 bases and J by 8 bases. CDR1 and CDR2 (germline): DFQATT, SNEGSKA (reference sequence). CDR3 DNA (partial): TGCAGTGCTAGACCGGGACAGGGGGCCGACACC. Translated, it gives CSARPGQGADT. The whole CDR3 reads CSARPGQGADTIYF.

On this clone: The sequenced fragment ends 3 residues before the CDR3 boundary, so the rest is inferred from the germline J gene. The chain joins TRBV20-1 to TRBJ2-3; D ambiguous. Germline V gives CDR1 DFQATT, CDR2 SNEGSKA (reference sequence). This CDR3 comprises 15 residues. Trimming shortened V by 1 base and J by 2 bases, and 13 bases separated the two germline ends. CDR3 DNA (partial): TGCAGTGCTAGAGGAGGCGGCAATCCCACAGATACG. This gives the protein CSARGGGNPTDT. The entire CDR3 sequence reads CSARGGGNPTDTQYF.

As to this clone: The DNA ends 3 residues before the CDR3 does, and the rest of the CDR3 is filled in from the germline J gene. V usage is TRBV5-1 and J usage is TRBJ1-4; 7 bases agree with TRBD1. Trimming cost V 2 bases and J 7 bases; bases outside gene matches: 5. CDR3 size: 14 residues. Germline CDR1 and CDR2: SGHRS and YFSETQ. CDR3 sequence reads: CASSFGQESEKLFF. Incomplete CDR3 DNA: TGCGCCAGCAGCTTCGGACAGGAAAGTGAAAAA.

Note on this clone: The read ends 3 residues shy of where the CDR3 ends; the end is completed using the germline J gene. V and J are TRBV6-2 or TRBV6-3 and TRBJ1-4; D is uncertain. CDR3 size: 14 residues. Germline V CDR1 and CDR2: MNHEY, SVGEGT. The V and J ends lost 4 bases and 7 bases respectively, with 13 bases between them. CDR3 sequence reads: CASSSDEGPEKLFF. The covered CDR3 bases are TGTGCCAGCAGTTCAGACGAGGGCCCTGAAAAA.

The CDR3 loop is CSASAGNTDTQYF. Incomplete CDR3 DNA: TGCAGTGCTAGTGCGGGGAACACAGATACG. The J gene is TRBJ2-3, the V gene TRBV20-1; D might be TRBD2 (6 bases). Read coverage stops 3 residues before the CDR3 terminus; the germline J gene supplies the remainder. The germline CDR1 and CDR2 sequences are DFQATT and SNEGSKA (reference sequence). The CDR3 runs 13 residues. V gave up 3 bases and J gave up 2 bases, with 9 bases separating them.

Worth noting for this clone: The observed sequence ends 3 residues before the CDR3 terminus, with the missing tail filled in from the germline J gene. The V gene is TRBV19, the J gene TRBJ1-5, with 8 bases aligning to TRBD1. Germline V gene sequence: CDR1 LNHDA, CDR2 SQIVND (reference sequence). V gave up 9 bases and J gave up 2 bases; unmatched junction bases: 6. The CDR3 length is 14 residues. The DNA read from the CDR3 is TGTGCCAGCTCAGGGGGCGCGGGCAATCAGCCC. This sequence encodes CASSGGAGNQP. The whole CDR3 reads CASSGGAGNQPQHF. Drawing the rest from reference TRBV19 and TRBJ1-5, the complete variable domain is DGGITQSPKYLFRKEGQNVTLSCEQNLNHDAMYWYRQDPGQGLRLIYYSQIVNDFQKGDIAEGYSVSREKKESFPLTVTSAQKNPTAFYLCASSGGAGNQPQHFGDGTRLSIL.

Points on this clone: The observed sequence ends 3 residues before the CDR3 terminus, with the missing tail filled in from the germline J gene. The chain recombines TRBV7-6 with TRBJ2-5; tentative D call: TRBD1 (6 bases). Germline CDR1 is SGHVS and CDR2 is FNYEAQ. Trimming cost V 0 bases and J 2 bases, with 13 bases left between them. The CDR3 spans 16 residues. The sequenced CDR3 bases are TGTGCCAGCAGCTTAGCCTACGTGACAGGACAAGAGACC. This codes for CASSLAYVTGQET. The whole CDR3 sequence is CASSLAYVTGQETQYF. Full variable domain (missing parts from reference TRBV7-6 and TRBJ2-5): GAGVSQSPRYKVTKRGQDVALRCDPISGHVSLYWYRQALGQGPEFLTYFNYEAQQDKSGLPNDRFSAERPEGSISTLTIQRTEQRDSAMYRCASSLAYVTGQETQYFGPGTRLLVL.

Regarding this clone: The read halts 3 residues ahead of the CDR3 end, with the missing end drawn from the germline J gene. Additional DNA sequences in this sample encode the identical CDR3. V is TRBV2 and J is TRBJ2-7; 11 nucleotides align to TRBD2. The CDR3 is made up of 14 amino acids. CDR1 is SNHLY and CDR2 is FYNNEI in the germline V gene. Unmatched junction bases numbered 5, after V lost 4 bases and J lost 6 bases. The CDR3 region is CASSAELAGGEQYF. CDR3 DNA (partial): TGTGCCAGCAGTGCCGAGCTAGCGGGAGGCGAG.